A single TCR beta chain is shown here with its context. Its antigen is undetermined. The entry originates in a study of human CD8 memory T cell subsets. Scientists made TCR beta libraries using UMI-labeled 5' RACE. TCRdb reprocessed the 5' RACE reads and reports one entry per CDR3 protein, with no DNA. The sample table includes some 10,000 distinct CDR3 sequences. It was by negative magnetic separation that total CD8+ T cells were enriched. Study findings and constraints: The stem-like memory and precursor exhausted T cell populations displayed similarly high diversity, which was not the case for effector memory cells. Stem-like memory and precursor exhausted T cell repertoires barely overlapped.

CDR3 length: 17 residues. Germline values: CDR1 MGHDK, CDR2 SYGVNS. This clonotype was sampled from a human donor in good health. The sample comprised CD8+ T cells from PBMCs. The chain joins TRBV25-1 to TRBJ1-1; the D call of TRBD1 rests on TCRdb alone, since no DNA is present to check it. The CDR3 region is CASSEMGTGERDTEAFF.